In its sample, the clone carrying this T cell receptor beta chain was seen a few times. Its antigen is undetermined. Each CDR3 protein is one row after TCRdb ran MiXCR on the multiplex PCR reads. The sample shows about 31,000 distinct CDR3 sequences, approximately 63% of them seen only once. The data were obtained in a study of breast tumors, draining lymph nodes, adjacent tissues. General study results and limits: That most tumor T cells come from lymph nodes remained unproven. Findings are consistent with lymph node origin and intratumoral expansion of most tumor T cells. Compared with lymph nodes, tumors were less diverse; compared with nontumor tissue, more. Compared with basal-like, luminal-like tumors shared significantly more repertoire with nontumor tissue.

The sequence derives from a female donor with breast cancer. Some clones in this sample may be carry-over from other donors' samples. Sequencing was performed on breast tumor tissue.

DNA for the CDR3: TGTGCCATCAGTGAGCCAGCGGGAGACCCAGATACGCAGTATTTT. Protein product: CAISEPAGDPDTQYF. V usage is TRBV10-3 and J usage is TRBJ2-3; 8 bases line up with TRBD2. V lost 2 bases, J lost 4 bases, and 5 bases stayed unmatched. Germline assignment: CDR1 ENHRY and CDR2 SYGVKD. The CDR3 is 15 residues long.